This T cell receptor beta chain was found in a study of control samples from healthy donors and cancer patients. The method was immunoSEQ multiplex PCR; TCRdb's version includes in-frame clones alone and lacks a portion of them. The repertoire includes around 150,000 clones, about 90% of them detected once, and over 1.5% sits in the top ten. Trimming took 3 bases from V and 0 from J, leaving 11 bases between them. This CDR3 has 15 residues. Germline values: CDR1 KGHSH, CDR2 LQKENI. The sequence was collected from a man aged 18 to 30 in good health. This chain joins TRBV18 and TRBJ1-2, with D tentatively TRBD1 (5 bases). The sequenced material came from blood. This CDR3 is CASSPGTRANYGYTF. As DNA, the CDR3 is TGTGCCAGCTCACCTGGGACCCGGGCTAACTATGGCTACACCTTC. Based on the CDR3 plus reference TRBV18 and TRBJ1-2, the full variable domain is NAGVMQNPRHLVRRRGQEARLRCSPMKGHSHVYWYRQLPEEGLKFMVYLQKENIIDESGMPKERFSAEFPKEGPSILRIQQVVRGDSAAYFCASSPGTRANYGYTFGSGTRLTVV.